This T cell receptor (beta chain) was profiled in a study of blood T cell repertoires in COVID-19. For the study at large: The United States, Italy and Spain provided the acute and convalescent COVID-19 samples.

The cohort comprised adults aged 18 to 89 years residing in around 25 US areas. Someone with COVID-19 had been met by exposed participants within 2 weeks before study entry. From germline, CDR1 is MNHEY and CDR2 SVGAGI. The CDR3 runs 16 residues. Germline trimming cut 0 bases from V and 4 bases from J; bases unmatched to any gene: 3. This clone was counted a single time. The authors' processing: Estimates of nucleated cell counts were drawn from the amplification of reference gene primers. Assay used: immunoSEQ multiplex PCR; TCRdb lists only in-frame clones, some missing. The D gene and trimming were derived from the DNA, and the V and J assignments and clone size from that table. The table shows 200,000 to 300,000 clones, with roughly 85% occurring only once.

The sample consisted of PBMCs or T cells enriched from blood (not recorded which). This TCR was sampled from a woman aged 40 to 50 who had been exposed to COVID-19. V gene TRBV6-5 combines with J gene TRBJ1-6, with 7 nucleotides matching TRBD1. CDR3 amino acids: CASSYSSGGYNSPLHF. The CDR3 DNA sequence: TGTGCCAGCAGTTACTCGTCAGGGGGTTATAATTCACCCCTCCACTTT.